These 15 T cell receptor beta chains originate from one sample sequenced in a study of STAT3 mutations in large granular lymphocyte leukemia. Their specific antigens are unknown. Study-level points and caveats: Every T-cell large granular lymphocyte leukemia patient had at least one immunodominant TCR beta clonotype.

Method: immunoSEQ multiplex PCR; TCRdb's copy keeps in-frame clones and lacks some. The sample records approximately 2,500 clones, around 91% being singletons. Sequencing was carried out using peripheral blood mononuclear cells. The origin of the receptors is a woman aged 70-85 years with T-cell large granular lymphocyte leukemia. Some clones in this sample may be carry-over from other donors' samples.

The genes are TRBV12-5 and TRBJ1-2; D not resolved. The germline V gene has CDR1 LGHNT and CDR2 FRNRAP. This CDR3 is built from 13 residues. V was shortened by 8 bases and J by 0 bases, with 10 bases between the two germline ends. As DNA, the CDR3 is TGTGCTAGTAGCCCCGAAGCTAACTATGGCTACACCTTC. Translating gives CASSPEANYGYTF.

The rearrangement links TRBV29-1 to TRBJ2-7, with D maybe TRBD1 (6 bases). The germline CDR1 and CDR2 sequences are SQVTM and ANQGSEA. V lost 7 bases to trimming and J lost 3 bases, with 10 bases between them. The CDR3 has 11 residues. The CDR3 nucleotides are TGCAGCGCTGGACAGAGCTACGAGCAGTACTTC. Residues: CSAGQSYEQYF.

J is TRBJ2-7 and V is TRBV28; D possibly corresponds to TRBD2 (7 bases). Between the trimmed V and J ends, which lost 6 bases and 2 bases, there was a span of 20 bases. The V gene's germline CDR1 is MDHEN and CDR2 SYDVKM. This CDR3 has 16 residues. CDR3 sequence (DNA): TGTGCCAGCAGATCCCCCGGGGGGCGCCCAACCTACGAGCAGTACTTC. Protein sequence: CASRSPGGRPTYEQYF.

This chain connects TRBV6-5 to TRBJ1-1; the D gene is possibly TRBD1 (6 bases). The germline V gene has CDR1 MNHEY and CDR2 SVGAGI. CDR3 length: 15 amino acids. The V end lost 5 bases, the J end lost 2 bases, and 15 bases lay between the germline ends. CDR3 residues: CASSGRGAGNTEAFF. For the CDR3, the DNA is TGTGCCAGCAGTGGGAGGGGGGCTGGAAACACTGAAGCTTTCTTT.

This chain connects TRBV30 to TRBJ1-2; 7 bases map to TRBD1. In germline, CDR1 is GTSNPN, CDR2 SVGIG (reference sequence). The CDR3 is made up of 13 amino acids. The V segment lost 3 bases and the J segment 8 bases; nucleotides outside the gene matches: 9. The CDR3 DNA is TGTGCCTGGAGCCGACAGGGTTTCGACGGCTACACCTTC. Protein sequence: CAWSRQGFDGYTF. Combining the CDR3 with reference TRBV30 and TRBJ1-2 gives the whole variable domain SQTIHQWPATLVQPVGSPLSLECTVEGTSNPNLYWYRQAAGRGLQLLFYSVGIGQISSEVPQNLSASRPQDRQFILSSKKLLLSDSGFYLCAWSRQGFDGYTFGSGTRLTVV.

The CDR3 reads CASSYGGSYEQYF. The CDR3 DNA reads TGTGCCAGCAGCTACGGGGGTTCCTACGAGCAGTACTTC. The J gene is TRBJ2-7, the V gene TRBV7-2; D might be TRBD2 (6 bases). The CDR3 runs to 13 residues. V was trimmed by 4 bases and J by 1 base, leaving 8 bases between them. Germline CDR1 and CDR2: SGHTA and FQGNSA.

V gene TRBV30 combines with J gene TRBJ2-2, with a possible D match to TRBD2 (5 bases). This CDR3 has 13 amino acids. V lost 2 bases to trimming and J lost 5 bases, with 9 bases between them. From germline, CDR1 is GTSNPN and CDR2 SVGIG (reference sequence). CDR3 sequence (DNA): TGTGCCTGGAGTTCAACTAGGACCGGGGAGCTGTTTTTT. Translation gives CAWSSTRTGELFF.

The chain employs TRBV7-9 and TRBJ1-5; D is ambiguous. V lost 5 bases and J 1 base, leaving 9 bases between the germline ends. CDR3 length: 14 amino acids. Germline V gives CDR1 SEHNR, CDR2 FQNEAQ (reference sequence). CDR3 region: CASSRTESNQPQHF. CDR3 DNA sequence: TGTGCCAGCAGCCGGACGGAGAGCAATCAGCCCCAGCATTTT.

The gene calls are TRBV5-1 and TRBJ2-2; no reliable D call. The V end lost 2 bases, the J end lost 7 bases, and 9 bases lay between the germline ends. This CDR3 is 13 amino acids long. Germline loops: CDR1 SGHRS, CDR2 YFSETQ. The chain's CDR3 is CASSLTPGGELFF. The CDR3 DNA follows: TGCGCCAGCAGCTTAACCCCCGGCGGGGAGCTGTTTTTT.

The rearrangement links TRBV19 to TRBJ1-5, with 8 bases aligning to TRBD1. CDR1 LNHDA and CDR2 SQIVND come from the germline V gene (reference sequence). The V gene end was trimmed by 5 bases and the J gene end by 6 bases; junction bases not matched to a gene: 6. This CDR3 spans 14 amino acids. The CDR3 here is CASSSQGAGQPQHF. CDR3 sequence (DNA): TGTGCCAGTAGTTCTCAGGGGGCAGGTCAGCCCCAGCATTTT.

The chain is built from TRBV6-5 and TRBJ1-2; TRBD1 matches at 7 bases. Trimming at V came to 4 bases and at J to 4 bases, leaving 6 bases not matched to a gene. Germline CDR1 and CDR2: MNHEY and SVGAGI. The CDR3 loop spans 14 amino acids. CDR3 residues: CASSFHRGTYGYTF. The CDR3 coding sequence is TGTGCCAGCAGTTTTCACAGGGGAACCTATGGCTACACCTTC.

The DNA of the CDR3 is TGTGCCAGCAGCTTGGGGAACGGATTTACCTATGGCTACACCTTC. Translated: CASSLGNGFTYGYTF. The rearrangement joins TRBV5-5 to TRBJ1-2; no clear D gene. This CDR3 comprises 15 residues. Trimming stripped 0 bases from V and 4 bases from J, with 13 bases between. From germline, CDR1 is SGHKS and CDR2 YYEKEE (reference sequence).

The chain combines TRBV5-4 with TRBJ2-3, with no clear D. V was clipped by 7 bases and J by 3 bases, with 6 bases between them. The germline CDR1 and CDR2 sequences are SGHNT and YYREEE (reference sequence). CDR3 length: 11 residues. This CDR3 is CASSSTDTQYF. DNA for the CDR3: TGTGCCAGCTCCTCTACAGATACGCAGTATTTT.

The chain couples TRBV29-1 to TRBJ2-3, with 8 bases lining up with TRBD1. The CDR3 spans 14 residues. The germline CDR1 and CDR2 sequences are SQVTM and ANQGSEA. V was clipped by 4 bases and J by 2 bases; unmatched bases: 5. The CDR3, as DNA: TGCAGCGTTGGGAAGGGACAGGCCACAGATACGCAGTATTTT. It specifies CSVGKGQATDTQYF.

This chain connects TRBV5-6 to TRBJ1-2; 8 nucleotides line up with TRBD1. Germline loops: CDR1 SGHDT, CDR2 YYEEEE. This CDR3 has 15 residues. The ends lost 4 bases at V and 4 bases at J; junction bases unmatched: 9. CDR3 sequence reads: CASSTGQGVSYGYTF. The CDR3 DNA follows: TGTGCCAGCAGCACCGGACAGGGCGTAAGCTATGGCTACACCTTC.